This TCR beta chain was sequenced in a study of response to subunit inactivated influenza vaccine. Via MiXCR, TCRdb re-called the RT-PCR reads, giving one row per CDR3 protein. The sample has about 540,000 distinct CDR3 sequences; 12% to 15% are singletons. As to this clonotype: Its antigen is undetermined.

Regarding the study as a whole: Only a handful of new T cells, the authors suggested, are recruited with each seasonal influenza vaccination.

Germline V CDR1 and CDR2: MNHNY, SVGAGI (reference sequence). Trimming cost V 4 bases and J 13 bases, with 17 bases left between them. The CDR3 spans 13 residues. The chain carries TRBV6-6 and TRBJ2-1, with TRBD1 as a possible D gene (6 bases). The TCR comes from a man aged 50 to 60 who received an inactivated influenza vaccine. Source: PBMCs from blood, taken 12 days after vaccination. The CDR3 nucleotides are TGTGCCAGCAGTTCGGGTAGCAAGGGGGACCAGTTCTTC. Translating gives CASSSGSKGDQFF.